One and the same sample provided the 11 T cell receptor beta chains below, sequenced in a study of metastatic and nonmetastatic thyroid tumors. Each patient went into thyroid surgery without having received any treatment. TCRdb re-clonotyped the PCR reads via MiXCR. Among approximately 17,000 clones listed, approximately 25% were seen once. Sequenced sample: tumor tissue. The receptors were sampled from a female donor with papillary thyroid cancer or a benign thyroid nodule (not recorded which). Some clones in this sample may be carry-over from other donors' samples.

Many counts were recorded for this clone. The CDR3 region is CASSGYLTVAENEQYF. CDR3 sequence (DNA): TGTGCCAGCAGTGGGTACCTCACCGTTGCTGAAAACGAGCAGTACTTC. The J gene is TRBJ2-7, the V gene TRBV6-1; D is unresolved. Germline V gene data show CDR1 as MNHNS and CDR2 as SASEGT. The CDR3 loop spans 16 amino acids. V dropped 4 bases and J dropped 5 bases, with 21 bases sitting between them.

With respect to this clone: This sequence may be a read error, since a much larger clone differs from it by one base. V and J are TRBV6-4 and TRBJ2-1; D is possibly TRBD2 (7 bases). The CDR3 extends over 15 amino acids. The germline V gene encodes CDR1 MRHNA and CDR2 SNTAGT. DNA of the CDR3: TGTGCCAGCAGTTACTCCTGGGAGGGGGACAATGAGCAGTTCTTC. Translated: CASSYSWEGDNEQFF.

This clone was seen a handful of times. J is TRBJ2-3 and V is TRBV11-2; 15 bases fit TRBD2. The germline V gene has CDR1 SGHAT and CDR2 FQNNGV. V dropped 5 bases and J dropped 4; count of bases not matched to a gene: 10. This CDR3 spans 18 amino acids. The chain's CDR3 is CASSTRGLAGGLADTQYF. The CDR3 DNA follows: TGTGCCAGCAGCACAAGGGGACTAGCGGGAGGATTAGCAGATACGCAGTATTTT.

On this clone itself: The junction and the germline gene differ at one end; a read error may be behind it. V usage is TRBV12-3 or TRBV12-4 and J usage is TRBJ2-7; D might be TRBD1 (5 bases). The length of the CDR3 is 15 residues. The CDR3 sequence is CDSTNQGGVNYEQYF. The CDR3 region has the DNA TGTGACAGCACCAACCAGGGTGGGGTTAACTACGAGCAGTACTTC.

The table lists this clone with many counts. This chain uses TRBV6-1 with TRBJ2-2; D remains ambiguous. Per the germline V gene, CDR1 is MNHNS and CDR2 is SASEGT. The CDR3 runs to 12 residues. Trimming shortened V by 10 bases and J by 6 bases, and 12 bases separated the two germline ends. CDR3 region: CATKRPPGELFF. CDR3 DNA sequence: TGTGCCACCAAGAGGCCCCCCGGGGAGCTGTTTTTT.

This clone was recorded at least ten times. The chain uses TRBV12-3 or TRBV12-4 and TRBJ2-2, with D possibly matching TRBD1 (6 bases). The germline V and J ends were trimmed by 6 bases and 2 bases, with 13 bases remaining between them. The CDR3 has 15 amino acids. CDR3 loop: CASSSPGHNTGELFF. For the CDR3, the DNA is TGTGCCAGCAGCTCCCCGGGACATAACACCGGGGAGCTGTTTTTT.

This clone was seen ten or more times. This chain uses TRBV6-1 with TRBJ1-2, with D possibly TRBD1 on 6 matching bases. CDR1 MNHNS and CDR2 SASEGT come from the germline V gene. There are 14 residues in the CDR3. V was cut by 6 bases and J by 8 bases, with 19 bases left in between. CDR3 nucleotides: TGTGCCAGCAGCCCTGGAGGGGGAAAGAGGGGCTACACCTTC. Encoded protein: CASSPGGGKRGYTF.

In the case of this clone: The junction shows a germline mismatch at one end, possibly a read error. The chain uses TRBV5-4 and TRBJ2-7; D not resolved. This CDR3 region has 14 residues. Germline CDR1 and CDR2: SGHNT and YYREEE (reference sequence). In DNA form, the CDR3 reads TGCGCCAGCAGCTTGTATCTGTGGTCCTACGAGCAGTACTTC. Translated: CASSLYLWSYEQYF.

This clone was found many times. V usage is TRBV19 and J usage is TRBJ1-2, with 7 positions matching TRBD1. The germline V gene encodes CDR1 LNHDA and CDR2 SQIVND (reference sequence). The CDR3 covers 17 residues. V was pared by 3 bases and J by 5 bases, with 15 bases of the junction left unmatched. The CDR3 sequence is CASSITGGRGVPYGYTF. In nucleotides, the CDR3 is TGTGCCAGTAGTATTACAGGAGGCAGGGGGGTCCCTTATGGCTACACCTTC.

There are many counts of this clone. In DNA, the CDR3 is TGTGCCAGCAGAGCGGGATCTGAGCAGTTCTTC. Translated: CASRAGSEQFF. V usage is TRBV6-1 and J usage is TRBJ2-1; TRBD2 matches at 7 bases. The V gene's germline CDR1 is MNHNS and CDR2 SASEGT. The CDR3 consists of 11 residues. V dropped 6 bases and J dropped 9; count of bases not matched to a gene: 2.

This clone was seen repeatedly, ten times or more. The chain links TRBV15 to TRBJ2-1, with D tentatively TRBD1 (5 bases). The CDR3 totals 16 residues. Germline V gene lookup returns CDR1 LNHNV and CDR2 YYDKDF (reference sequence). Trimming stripped 0 bases from V and 2 bases from J, with 11 bases between. The CDR3 DNA reads as TGTGCCACCAGCAGAGAGGGCAGGGCCCCCTACAATGAGCAGTTCTTC. Encoded protein: CATSREGRAPYNEQFF.